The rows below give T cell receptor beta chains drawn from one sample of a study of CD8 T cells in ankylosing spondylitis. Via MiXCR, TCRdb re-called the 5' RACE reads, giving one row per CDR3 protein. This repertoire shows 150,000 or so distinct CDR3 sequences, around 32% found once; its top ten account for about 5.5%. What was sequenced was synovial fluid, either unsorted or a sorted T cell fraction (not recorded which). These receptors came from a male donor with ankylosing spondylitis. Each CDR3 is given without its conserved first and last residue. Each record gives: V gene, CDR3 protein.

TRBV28 ASSPRLHEKLF
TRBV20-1 SAREPRGITDTQY
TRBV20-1 SVSDGNTEAF
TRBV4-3 ASSQDHGGTSSYEQY
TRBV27 ASSPSRRQGGTEAF
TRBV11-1 ASSSRARRQTTSYNEQF
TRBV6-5 ASILTGGSSNEQF
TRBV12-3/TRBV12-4 ASSPVDGWGYEQY
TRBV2 ASSEALRGQPQH
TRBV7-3 ASSLSSGSGGETQY
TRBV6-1 ASSELGASGGPTDTQY
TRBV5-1 ASSLAGRTTDTQY
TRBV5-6 ASSPGGAGDTQY
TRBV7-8 ASSLVAGNYGYT
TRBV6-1 ASSPDRTNTIY
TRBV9 ASSVEGSGRVALDYNEQF
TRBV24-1 ATSDLRGNEQF
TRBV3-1 ASTADELGYT
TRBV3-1 ASSQKQGSEKPF
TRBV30 AWSSQETQY
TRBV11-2 ASSPRLAGNYEQY
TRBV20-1 SARGHQGTNTEAF
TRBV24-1 ATSDFVEPGQGKANYGYT
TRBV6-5 ASSSPGLAGGSYEQY
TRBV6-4 ASSDPRGNEQF
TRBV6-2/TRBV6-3 ASISGVSYNEQF
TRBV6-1 ASSRGQGRSGNTIY
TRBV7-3 ASSSGTDTQY
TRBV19 ASTDQRQPQH
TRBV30 AWSVRPRLVPSYEQY
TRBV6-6 AIRRNNEQF
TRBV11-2 ASSLGAGMNTEAF
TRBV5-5 ASSPGGTSWYQETQY
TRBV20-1 SARTEGYT
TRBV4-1 ASSQQSGPDTQY